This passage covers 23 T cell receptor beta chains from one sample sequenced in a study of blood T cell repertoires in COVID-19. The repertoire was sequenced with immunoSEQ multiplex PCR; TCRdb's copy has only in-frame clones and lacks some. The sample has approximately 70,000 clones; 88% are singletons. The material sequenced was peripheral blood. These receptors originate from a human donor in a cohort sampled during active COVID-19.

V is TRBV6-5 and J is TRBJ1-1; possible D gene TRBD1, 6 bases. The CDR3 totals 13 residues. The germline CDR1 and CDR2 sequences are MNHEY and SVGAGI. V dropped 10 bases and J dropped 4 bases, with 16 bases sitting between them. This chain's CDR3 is CATMRGGGTEAFF. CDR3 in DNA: TGTGCCACCATGAGGGGAGGGGGCACTGAAGCTTTCTTT.

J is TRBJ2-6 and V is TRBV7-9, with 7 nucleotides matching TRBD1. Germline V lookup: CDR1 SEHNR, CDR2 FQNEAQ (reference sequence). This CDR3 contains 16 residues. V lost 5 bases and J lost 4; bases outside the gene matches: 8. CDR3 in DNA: TGTGCCAGCAGCGCCAACAGGGGCAAGGGGGCCAACGTCCTGACTTTC. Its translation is CASSANRGKGANVLTF.

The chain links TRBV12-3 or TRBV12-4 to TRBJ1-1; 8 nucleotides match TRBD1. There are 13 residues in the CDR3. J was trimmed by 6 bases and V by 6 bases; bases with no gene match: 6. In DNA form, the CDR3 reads TGTGCCAGCAGCCCAGGGGGCCCCGCTGAAGCTTTCTTT. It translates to CASSPGGPAEAFF.

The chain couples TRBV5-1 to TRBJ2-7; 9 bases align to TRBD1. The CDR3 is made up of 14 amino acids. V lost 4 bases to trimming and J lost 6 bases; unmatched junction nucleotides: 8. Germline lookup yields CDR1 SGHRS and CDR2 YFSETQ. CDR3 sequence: CASSLGTGLGEQYV. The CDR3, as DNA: TGCGCCAGCAGCCTCGGGACAGGGCTTGGCGAGCAGTACGTC.

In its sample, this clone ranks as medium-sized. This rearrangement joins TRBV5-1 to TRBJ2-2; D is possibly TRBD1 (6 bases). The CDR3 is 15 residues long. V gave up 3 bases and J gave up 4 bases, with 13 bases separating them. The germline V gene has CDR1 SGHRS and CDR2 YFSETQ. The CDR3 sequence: CASSWQGRSTGELFF. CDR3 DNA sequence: TGCGCCAGCAGCTGGCAGGGGCGATCCACCGGGGAGCTGTTTTTT.

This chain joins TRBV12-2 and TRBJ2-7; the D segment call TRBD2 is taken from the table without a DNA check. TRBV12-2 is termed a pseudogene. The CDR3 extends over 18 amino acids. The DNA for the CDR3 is TGTGCAAGTCGCCCCGACGGGACTAGCGGGAGGGGATCCTACGAGCAGTACTTC. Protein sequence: CASRPDGTSGRGSYEQYF.

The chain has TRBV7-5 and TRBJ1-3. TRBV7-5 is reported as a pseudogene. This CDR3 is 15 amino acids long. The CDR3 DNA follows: TGTGTCAGAAGCCCCGGGTGGGTCTCTGGAAACACCATATATTTT. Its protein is CVRSPGWVSGNTIYF.

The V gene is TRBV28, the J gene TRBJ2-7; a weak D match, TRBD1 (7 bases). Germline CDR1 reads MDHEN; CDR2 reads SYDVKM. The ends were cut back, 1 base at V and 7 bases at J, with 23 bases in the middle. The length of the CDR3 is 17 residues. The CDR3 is CASSLFARGSSRGEQYF. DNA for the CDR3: TGTGCCAGCAGTTTATTCGCCAGGGGGTCCAGCCGGGGGGAGCAGTACTTC.

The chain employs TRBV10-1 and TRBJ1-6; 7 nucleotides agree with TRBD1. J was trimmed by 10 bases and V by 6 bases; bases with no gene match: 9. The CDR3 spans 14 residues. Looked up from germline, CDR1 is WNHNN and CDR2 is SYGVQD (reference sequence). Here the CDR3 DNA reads TGCGCCAGCAGCACCGGGACAGTGGACTCACCCCTCCACTTT. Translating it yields CASSTGTVDSPLHF.

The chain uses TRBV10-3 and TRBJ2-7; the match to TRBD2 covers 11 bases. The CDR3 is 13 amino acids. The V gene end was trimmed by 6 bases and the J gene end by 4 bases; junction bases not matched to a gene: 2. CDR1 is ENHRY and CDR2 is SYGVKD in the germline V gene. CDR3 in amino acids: CAISTSGSYEQYF. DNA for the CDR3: TGTGCCATCAGCACTAGCGGGAGTTACGAGCAGTACTTC.

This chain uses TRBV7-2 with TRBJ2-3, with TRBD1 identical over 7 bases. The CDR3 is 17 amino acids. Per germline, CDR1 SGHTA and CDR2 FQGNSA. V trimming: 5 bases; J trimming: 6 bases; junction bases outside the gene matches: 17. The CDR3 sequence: CASSPKPATGLRDTQYF. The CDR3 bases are TGTGCCAGCAGCCCCAAACCAGCGACAGGGCTTAGGGATACGCAGTATTTT.

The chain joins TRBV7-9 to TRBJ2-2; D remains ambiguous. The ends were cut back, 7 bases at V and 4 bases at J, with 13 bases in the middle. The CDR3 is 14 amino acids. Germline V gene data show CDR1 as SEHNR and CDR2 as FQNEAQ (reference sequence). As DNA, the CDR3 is TGTGCCAGCACCCTCCTAGTGGGCACCGGGGAGCTGTTTTTT. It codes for CASTLLVGTGELFF.

This CDR3 is CASSDNRGGEQYV. CDR3 nucleotide sequence: TGTGCCAGCAGTGATAACAGGGGTGGGGAGCAGTACGTC. The chain recombines TRBV6-1 with TRBJ2-7; 7 nucleotides line up with TRBD1. The CDR3 contains 13 residues. Germline V gene data show CDR1 as MNHNS and CDR2 as SASEGT. Trimming cost V 3 bases and J 7 bases; bases outside gene matches: 6.

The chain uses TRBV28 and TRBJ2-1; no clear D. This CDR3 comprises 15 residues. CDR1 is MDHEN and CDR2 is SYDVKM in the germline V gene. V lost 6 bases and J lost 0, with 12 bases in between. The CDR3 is CASSLISDSYNEQFF. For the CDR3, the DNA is TGTGCCAGCAGCTTAATCAGCGACTCCTACAATGAGCAGTTCTTC. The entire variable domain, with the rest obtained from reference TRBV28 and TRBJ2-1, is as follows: DVKVTQSSRYLVKRTGEKVFLECVQDMDHENMFWYRQDPGLGLRLIYFSYDVKMKEKGDIPEGYSVSREKKERFSLILESASTNQTSMYLCASSLISDSYNEQFFGPGTRLTVL.

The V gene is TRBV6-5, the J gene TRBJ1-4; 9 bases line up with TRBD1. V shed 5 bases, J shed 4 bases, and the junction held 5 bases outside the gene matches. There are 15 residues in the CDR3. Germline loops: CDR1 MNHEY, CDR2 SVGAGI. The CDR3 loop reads CASSSGQGFNEKLFF. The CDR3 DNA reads TGTGCCAGCAGTAGCGGACAGGGGTTTAATGAAAAACTGTTTTTT.

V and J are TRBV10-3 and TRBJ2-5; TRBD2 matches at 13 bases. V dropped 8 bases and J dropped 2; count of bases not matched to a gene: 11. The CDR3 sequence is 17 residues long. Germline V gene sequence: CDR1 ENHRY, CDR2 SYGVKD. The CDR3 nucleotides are TGTGCCATCTCAACTCAATCGGGACTAGCGGGGCAAGAGACCCAGTACTTC. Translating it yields CAISTQSGLAGQETQYF.

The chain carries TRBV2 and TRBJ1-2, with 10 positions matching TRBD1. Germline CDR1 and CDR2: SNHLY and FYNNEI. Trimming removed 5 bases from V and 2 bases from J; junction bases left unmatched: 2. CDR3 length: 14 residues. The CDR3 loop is CASSPGQGNYGYTF. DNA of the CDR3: TGTGCCAGCAGTCCGGGACAGGGGAACTATGGCTACACCTTC.

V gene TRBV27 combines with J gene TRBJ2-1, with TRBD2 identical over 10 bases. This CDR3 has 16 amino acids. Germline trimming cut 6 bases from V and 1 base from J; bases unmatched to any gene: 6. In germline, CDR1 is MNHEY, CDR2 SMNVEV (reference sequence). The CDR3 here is CASRQLAGTSYNEQFF. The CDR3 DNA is TGTGCCAGCAGACAACTAGCGGGGACATCCTACAATGAGCAGTTCTTC.

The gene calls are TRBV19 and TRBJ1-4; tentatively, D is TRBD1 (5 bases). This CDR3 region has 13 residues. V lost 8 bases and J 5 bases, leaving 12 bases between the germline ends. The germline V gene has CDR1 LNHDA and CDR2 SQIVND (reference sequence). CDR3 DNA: TGTGCCAGTGCGCAGGGTATCAATGAAAAACTGTTTTTT. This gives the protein CASAQGINEKLFF.

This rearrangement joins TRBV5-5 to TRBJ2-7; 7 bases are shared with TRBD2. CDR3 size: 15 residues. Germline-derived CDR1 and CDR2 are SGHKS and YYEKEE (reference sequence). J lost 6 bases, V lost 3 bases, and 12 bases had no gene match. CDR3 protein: CASSSNGVPGGEQYF. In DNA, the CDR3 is TGTGCCAGCAGCTCAAATGGGGTACCGGGGGGCGAGCAGTACTTC. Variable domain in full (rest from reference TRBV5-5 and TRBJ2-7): DAGVTQSPTHLIKTRGQQVTLRCSPISGHKSVSWYQQVLGQGPQFIFQYYEKEERGRGNFPDRFSARQFPNYSSELNVNALLLGDSALYLCASSSNGVPGGEQYFGPGTRLTVT.

CDR3 bases: TGTGCCAGCAGCCAAGACGGGGGTACAGATACGCAGTATTTT. Translation: CASSQDGGTDTQYF. The chain uses TRBV4-2 and TRBJ2-3, with TRBD2 as a possible D gene (6 bases). Germline-derived CDR1 and CDR2 are LGHNA and YNFKEQ. V was pared by 0 bases and J by 3 bases, with 7 bases between. The CDR3 sequence is 14 residues long.

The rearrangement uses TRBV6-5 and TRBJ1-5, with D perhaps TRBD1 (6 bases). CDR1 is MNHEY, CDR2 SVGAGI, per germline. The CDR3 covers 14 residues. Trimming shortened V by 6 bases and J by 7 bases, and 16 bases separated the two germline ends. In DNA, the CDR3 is TGTGCCAGCAGGGAGGGGGGGAAGGACCAGCCCCAGCATTTT. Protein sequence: CASREGGKDQPQHF.

The CDR3 region is CASSIRGYSYEQYV. The CDR3 DNA sequence: TGTGCCAGTAGTATTAGAGGGTATTCCTACGAGCAGTACGTC. The gene calls are TRBV19 and TRBJ2-7, with D possibly being TRBD2 (5 bases). Per the germline V gene, CDR1 is LNHDA and CDR2 is SQIVND (reference sequence). The V end lost 3 bases, the J end lost 1 base, and 10 bases lay between the germline ends. This CDR3 comprises 14 residues.